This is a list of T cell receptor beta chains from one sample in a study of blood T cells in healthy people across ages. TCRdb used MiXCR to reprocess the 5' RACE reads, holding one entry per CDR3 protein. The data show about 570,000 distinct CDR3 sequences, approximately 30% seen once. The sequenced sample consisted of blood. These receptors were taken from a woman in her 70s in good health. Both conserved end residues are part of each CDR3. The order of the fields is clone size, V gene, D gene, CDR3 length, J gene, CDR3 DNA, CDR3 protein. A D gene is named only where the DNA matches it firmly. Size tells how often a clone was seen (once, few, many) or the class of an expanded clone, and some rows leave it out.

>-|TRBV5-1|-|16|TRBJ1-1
TGCGCCAGCAGCTTGGCCCGGGGCGGGGGTGGTACTGAAGCTTTCTTT
CASSLARGGGGTEAFF
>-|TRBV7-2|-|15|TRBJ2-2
TGTGCCAGCAGCACCCGACAGGCGAAGGCCGGGGAGCTGTTTTTT
CASSTRQAKAGELFF
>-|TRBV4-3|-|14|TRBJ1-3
TGCGCCAGCAGCCGACTCTCGGACAGAAACACCATATATTTT
CASSRLSDRNTIYF
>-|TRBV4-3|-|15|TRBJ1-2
TGCGCCAGCAGCCAGGATCCCCAAATGGCCTATGGCTACACCTTC
CASSQDPQMAYGYTF
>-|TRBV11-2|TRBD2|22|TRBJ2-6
TGTGCCAGCAGCCCAGCCCCGGGACTAGCGGGATTTAGCCCTGGTGGGGCCAACGTCCTGACTTTC
CASSPAPGLAGFSPGGANVLTF
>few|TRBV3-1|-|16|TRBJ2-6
TGTGCCAGCAGCCCGGAGGGGAACTCTGGGGCCAACGTCCTGACTTTC
CASSPEGNSGANVLTF
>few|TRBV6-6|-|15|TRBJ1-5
TGTGCCAGCAGTTACTGGGGGGGGAGCAATCAGCCCCAGCATTTT
CASSYWGGSNQPQHF
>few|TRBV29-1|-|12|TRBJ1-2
TGCAGCGTTGAGGGCAGAAACTATGGCTACACCTTC
CSVEGRNYGYTF
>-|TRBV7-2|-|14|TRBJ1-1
TGTGCCAGCAGCCGGGGGCAGTTGAACACTGAAGCTTTCTTT
CASSRGQLNTEAFF
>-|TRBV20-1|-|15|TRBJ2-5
TGCAGTGCTAGAGTTTGGGCACACTTCCAAGAGACCCAGTACTTC
CSARVWAHFQETQYF
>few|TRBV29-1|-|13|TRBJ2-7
TGCAGCGTTGAAGCCAGGGATTCCTACGAGCAGTACTTC
CSVEARDSYEQYF
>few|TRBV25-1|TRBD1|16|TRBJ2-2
TGTGCCAGCAGTGGCTCCGGGACAGGGCAGACCGGGGAGCTGTTTTTT
CASSGSGTGQTGELFF
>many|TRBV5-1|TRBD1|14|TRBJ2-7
TGCGCCAGTAACACCGGGACAGGGGGATACGAGCAGTACTTC
CASNTGTGGYEQYF
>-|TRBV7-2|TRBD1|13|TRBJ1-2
TGTGCCAGCAGATCGACAGGGTTTTATGGCTACACCTTC
CASRSTGFYGYTF
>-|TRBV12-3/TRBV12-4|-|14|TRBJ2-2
TGTGCCAGCAGTTTGGGCGACGGGGTCGGGGAGCTGTTTTTT
CASSLGDGVGELFF
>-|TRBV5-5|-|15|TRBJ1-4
TGTGCCAGCAGCTTTAGGGCAGATATTAACGAAAAACTGTTTTTT
CASSFRADINEKLFF
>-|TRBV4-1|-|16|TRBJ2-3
TGCGCCAGCAGCCAAGTTGGTGGAACAGGGACACATACGCAGTATTTT
CASSQVGGTGTHTQYF
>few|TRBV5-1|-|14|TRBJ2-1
TGCGCCAGCAGCTTGGAGCGGTGGAACAATGAGCAGTTCTTC
CASSLERWNNEQFF
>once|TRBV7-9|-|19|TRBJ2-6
TGTGCCAGCAGCCTAATAATGGGTATTCAGGGCTCTGGGGCCAACGTCCTGACTTTC
CASSLIMGIQGSGANVLTF
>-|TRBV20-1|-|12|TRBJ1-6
TGCAGTGCTAGGGAAGGGGTTACACCCCTCCACTTT
CSAREGVTPLHF
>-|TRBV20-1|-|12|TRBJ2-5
TGCAGTGCTAGTCCCTGGGGAGAGACCCAGTACTTC
CSASPWGETQYF
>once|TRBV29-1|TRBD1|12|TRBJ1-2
TGCAGCGTTGCCGGGACAGAGTATGGCTACACCTTC
CSVAGTEYGYTF
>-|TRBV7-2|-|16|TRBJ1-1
TGTGCCAGCAGCTTCTCCCCCGGGACACTGAGCACTGAAGCTTTCTTT
CASSFSPGTLSTEAFF
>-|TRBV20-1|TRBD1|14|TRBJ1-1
TGCAGTGCTAGAGACAGGGGGAGGGTCACTGAAGCTTTCTTT
CSARDRGRVTEAFF
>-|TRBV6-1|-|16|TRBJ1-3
TGTGCCAGCAGCGCGGGAAGGACATCCTCTGGAAACACCATATATTTT
CASSAGRTSSGNTIYF
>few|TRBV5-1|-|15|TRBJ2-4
TGCGCCAGCAGCTTTCAGGGTCAGGGCAAAAACATTCAGTACTTC
CASSFQGQGKNIQYF
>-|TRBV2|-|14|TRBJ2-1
TGTGCCGGCAGTGCCAGACTTACAGACAATGAGCAGTTCTTC
CAGSARLTDNEQFF
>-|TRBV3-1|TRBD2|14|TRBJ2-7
TGTGCCAGCAGCCACGGCGGGGGACCCTACGAGCAGTACTTC
CASSHGGGPYEQYF
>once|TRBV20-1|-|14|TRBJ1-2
TGCAGTGCTAGAGATCGGGGGTCTAACTATGGCTACACCTTC
CSARDRGSNYGYTF
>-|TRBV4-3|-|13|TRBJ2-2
TGCGCCAGCAGCCAGAGAATCGCCGGGGAGCTGTTTTTT
CASSQRIAGELFF
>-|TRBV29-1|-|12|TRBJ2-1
TGCAGCGTTGAAGGTCAGCACAATGAGCAGTTCTTC
CSVEGQHNEQFF
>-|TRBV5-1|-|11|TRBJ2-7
TGCGCCAGCAGCCGGGATCGGGACCAGTACTTC
CASSRDRDQYF
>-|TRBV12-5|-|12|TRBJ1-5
TGTGCTAGTGGTTTGTTCGCCCAGCCCCAGCATTTT
CASGLFAQPQHF
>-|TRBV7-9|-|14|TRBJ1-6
TGTGCCAGCAGCTTAGATGGATGGGGGTCACCCCTCCACTTT
CASSLDGWGSPLHF
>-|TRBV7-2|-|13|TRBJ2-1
TGTGCCAGCAGCGGGAGCTCCTACAATGAGCAGTTCTTC
CASSGSSYNEQFF
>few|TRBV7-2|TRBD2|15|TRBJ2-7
TGTGCCAGCAGCTTATTCGCGGGGGGCGGGGGAGAGCAGTACTTC
CASSLFAGGGGEQYF
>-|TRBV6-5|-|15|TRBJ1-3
TGTGCCAGCAGCTACGACTTTTACTCAAGAGACACCATATATTTT
CASSYDFYSRDTIYF
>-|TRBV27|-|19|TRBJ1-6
TGTGCCAGCAGTTTAAAAGGGGTGGGGATGAGCTCCTATAATTCACCCCTCCACTTT
CASSLKGVGMSSYNSPLHF
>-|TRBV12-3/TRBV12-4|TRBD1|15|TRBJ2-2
TGTGCCAGCAGTTTAGGGACAGGGTTCACCGGGGAGCTGTTTTTT
CASSLGTGFTGELFF
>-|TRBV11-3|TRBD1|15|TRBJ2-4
TGTGCCAGCAACCTGACACAGGGGGCCAAAAACATTCAGTACTTC
CASNLTQGAKNIQYF
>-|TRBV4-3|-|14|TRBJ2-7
TGCGCCAGCAGCCAAGAAGCGTTTTCCTACGAGCAGTACTTC
CASSQEAFSYEQYF
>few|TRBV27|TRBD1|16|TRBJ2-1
TGTGCCAGCCAAGTCCCGGGACAGGGGACTACAATGAAGCAGTTCTTC
CASQVPGQGTTMKQFF